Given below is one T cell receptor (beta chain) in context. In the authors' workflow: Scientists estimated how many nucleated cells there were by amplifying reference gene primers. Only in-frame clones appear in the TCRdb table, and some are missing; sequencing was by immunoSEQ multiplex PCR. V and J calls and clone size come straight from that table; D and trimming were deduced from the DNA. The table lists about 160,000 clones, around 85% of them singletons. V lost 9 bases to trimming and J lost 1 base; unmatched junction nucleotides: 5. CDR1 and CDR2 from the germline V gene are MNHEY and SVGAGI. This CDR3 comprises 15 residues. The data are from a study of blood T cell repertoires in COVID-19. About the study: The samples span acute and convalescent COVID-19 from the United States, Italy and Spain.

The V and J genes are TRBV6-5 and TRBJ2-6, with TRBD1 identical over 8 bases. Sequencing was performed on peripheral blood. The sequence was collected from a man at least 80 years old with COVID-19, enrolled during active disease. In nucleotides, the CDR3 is TGTGCCAGTACCAGGACAGGGTCTGGGGCCAACGTCCTGACTTTC. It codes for CASTRTGSGANVLTF.